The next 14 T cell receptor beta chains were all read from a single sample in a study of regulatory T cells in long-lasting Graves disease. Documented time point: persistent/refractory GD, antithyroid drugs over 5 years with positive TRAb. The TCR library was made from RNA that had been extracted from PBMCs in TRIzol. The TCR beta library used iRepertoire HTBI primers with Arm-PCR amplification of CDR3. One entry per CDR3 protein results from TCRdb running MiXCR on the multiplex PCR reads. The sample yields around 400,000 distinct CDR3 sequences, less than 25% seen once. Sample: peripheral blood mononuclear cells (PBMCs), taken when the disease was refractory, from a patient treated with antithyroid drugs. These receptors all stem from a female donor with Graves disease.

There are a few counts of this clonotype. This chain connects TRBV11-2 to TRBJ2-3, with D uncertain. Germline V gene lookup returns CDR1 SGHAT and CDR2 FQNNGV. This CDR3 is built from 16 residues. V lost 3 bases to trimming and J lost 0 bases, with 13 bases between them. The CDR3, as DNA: TGTGCCAGCAGCTTTCAAGGGTTTTCTAGCACAGATACGCAGTATTTT. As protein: CASSFQGFSSTDTQYF.

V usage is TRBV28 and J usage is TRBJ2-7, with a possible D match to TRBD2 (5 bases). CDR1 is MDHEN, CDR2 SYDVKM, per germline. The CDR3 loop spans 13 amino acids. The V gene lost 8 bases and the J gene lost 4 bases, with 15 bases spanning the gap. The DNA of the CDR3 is TGTGCCAGCGGGAGTATCGCACCGTACGAGCAGTACTTC. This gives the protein CASGSIAPYEQYF.

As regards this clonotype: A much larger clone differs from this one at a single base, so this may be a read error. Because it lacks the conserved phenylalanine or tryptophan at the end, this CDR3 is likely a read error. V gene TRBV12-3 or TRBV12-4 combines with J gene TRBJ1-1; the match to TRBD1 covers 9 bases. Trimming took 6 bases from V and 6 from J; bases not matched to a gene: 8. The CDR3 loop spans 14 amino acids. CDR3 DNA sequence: TGTGCCAGCAGACTACAGGGGGCTTTCGCTGAAGCTTTCCTT. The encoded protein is CASRLQGAFAEAFL.

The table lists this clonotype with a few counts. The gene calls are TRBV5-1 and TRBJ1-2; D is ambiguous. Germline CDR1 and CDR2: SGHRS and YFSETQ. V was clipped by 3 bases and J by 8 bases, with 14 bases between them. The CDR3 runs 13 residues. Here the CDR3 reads CASSSPGIGGYTF. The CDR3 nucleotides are TGCGCCAGCAGCTCGCCGGGTATCGGAGGCTACACCTTC. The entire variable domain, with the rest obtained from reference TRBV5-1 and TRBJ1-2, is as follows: KAGVTQTPRYLIKTRGQQVTLSCSPISGHRSVSWYQQTPGQGLQFLFEYFSETQRNKGNFPGRFSGRQFSNSRSEMNVSTLELGDSALYLCASSSPGIGGYTFGSGTRLTVV.

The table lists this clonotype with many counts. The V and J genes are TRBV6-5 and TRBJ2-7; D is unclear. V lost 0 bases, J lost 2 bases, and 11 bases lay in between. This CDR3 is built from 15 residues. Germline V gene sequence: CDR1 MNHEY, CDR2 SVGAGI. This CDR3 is CASSYSSGFPYEQYF. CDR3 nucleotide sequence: TGTGCCAGCAGTTACTCATCCGGGTTTCCCTACGAGCAGTACTTC.

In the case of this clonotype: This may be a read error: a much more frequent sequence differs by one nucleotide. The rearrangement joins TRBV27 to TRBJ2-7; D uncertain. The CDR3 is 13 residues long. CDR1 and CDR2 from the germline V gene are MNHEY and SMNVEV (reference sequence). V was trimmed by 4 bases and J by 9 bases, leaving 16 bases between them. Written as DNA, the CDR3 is TGTGCCAGCAGTTCATCGACAATCTCCGGGCAGTACTTC. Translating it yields CASSSSTISGQYF.

CDR3: CASRPTGTSGNTIYF. CDR3 bases: TGTGCCAGCAGACCAACAGGAACCTCTGGAAACACCATATATTTT. The chain recombines TRBV27 with TRBJ1-3, with D tentatively TRBD1 (5 bases). This CDR3 is 15 amino acids long. Germline values: CDR1 MNHEY, CDR2 SMNVEV (reference sequence). V was clipped by 6 bases and J by 0 bases, with 12 bases between them.

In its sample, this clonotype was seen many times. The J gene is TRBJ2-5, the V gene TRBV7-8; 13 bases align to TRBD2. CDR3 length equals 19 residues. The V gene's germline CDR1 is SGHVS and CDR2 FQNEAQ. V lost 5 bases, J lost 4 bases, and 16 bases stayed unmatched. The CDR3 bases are TGTGCCAGCAGCCCCAGTGGGGCACTAGCGGGAGGGCCCCGAGAGACCCAGTACTTC. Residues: CASSPSGALAGGPRETQYF.

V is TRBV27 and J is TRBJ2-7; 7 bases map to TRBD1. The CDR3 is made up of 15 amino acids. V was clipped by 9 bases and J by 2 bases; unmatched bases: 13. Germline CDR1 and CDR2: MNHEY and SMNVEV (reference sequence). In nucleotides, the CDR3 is TGTGCCAGTTCTTACTCGACAGGGAACCCCTACGAGCAGTACTTC. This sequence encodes CASSYSTGNPYEQYF.

CDR3 sequence reads: CSARASETQYF. DNA of the CDR3: TGCAGTGCTAGAGCTTCAGAGACCCAGTACTTC. This chain links TRBV20-1 with TRBJ2-5; D call uncertain. V shed 1 base and J shed 4 bases, with 4 bases lying between them. CDR3 length equals 11 residues. Germline V gene sequence: CDR1 DFQATT, CDR2 SNEGSKA (reference sequence).

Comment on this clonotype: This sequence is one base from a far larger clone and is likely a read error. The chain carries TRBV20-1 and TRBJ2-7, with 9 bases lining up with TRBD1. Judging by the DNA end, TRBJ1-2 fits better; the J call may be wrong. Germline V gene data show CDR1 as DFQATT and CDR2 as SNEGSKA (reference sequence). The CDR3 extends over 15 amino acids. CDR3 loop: CSAEVPGQGAVGYTF. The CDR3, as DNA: TGCAGTGCGGAAGTCCCGGGACAGGGAGCGGTGGGCTACACCTTC.

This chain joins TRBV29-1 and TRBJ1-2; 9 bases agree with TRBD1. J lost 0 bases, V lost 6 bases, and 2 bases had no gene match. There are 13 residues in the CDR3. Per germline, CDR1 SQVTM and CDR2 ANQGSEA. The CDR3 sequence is CSVGTGTNYGYTF. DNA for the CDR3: TGCAGCGTCGGGACAGGGACTAACTATGGCTACACCTTC. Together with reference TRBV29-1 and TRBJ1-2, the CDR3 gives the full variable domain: SAVISQKPSRDICQRGTSLTIQCQVDSQVTMMFWYRQQPGQSLTLIATANQGSEATYESGFVIDKFPISRPNLTFSTLTVSNMSPEDSSIYLCSVGTGTNYGYTFGSGTRLTVV.

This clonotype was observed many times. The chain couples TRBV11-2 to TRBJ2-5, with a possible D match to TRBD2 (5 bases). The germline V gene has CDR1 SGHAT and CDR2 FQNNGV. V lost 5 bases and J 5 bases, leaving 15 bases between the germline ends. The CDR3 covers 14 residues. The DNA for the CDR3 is TGTGCCAGCAGCCAAAGACGGGATACGGAGACCCAGTACTTC. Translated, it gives CASSQRRDTETQYF.

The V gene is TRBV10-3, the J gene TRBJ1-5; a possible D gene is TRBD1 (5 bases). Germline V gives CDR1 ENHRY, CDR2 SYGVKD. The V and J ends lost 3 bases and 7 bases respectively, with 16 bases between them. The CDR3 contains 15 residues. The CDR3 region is CAISEGLGVRQPQHF. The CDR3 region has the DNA TGTGCCATCAGTGAAGGTTTGGGGGTGAGGCAGCCCCAGCATTTT.